These 29 T cell receptor beta chains were all obtained from the same sample, sequenced in a study of T cells in Graves' hyperthyroidism and ophthalmopathy. Amplification yielded TCR beta CDR3 regions, with RNA transcripts as the source. The study used the HTBI primer set for a first-round RT-PCR of the TCR CDR3. MiXCR, run by TCRdb on the multiplex PCR reads, gives a single entry per CDR3 protein. The sample contains around 420,000 distinct CDR3 sequences, approximately 14% of which appear only once. The sample consisted of blood. The origin of the receptors is a woman aged 18-30 years with Graves' hyperthyroidism.

The gene calls are TRBV7-9 and TRBJ2-1, with TRBD2 identical over 12 bases. The CDR3 is made up of 16 amino acids. From germline, CDR1 is SEHNR and CDR2 FQNEAQ (reference sequence). The V and J ends lost 4 bases and 6 bases, in that order; junction bases with no gene match: 7. CDR3 DNA sequence: TGTGCCAGCAGCTCCACTAGCGGGAGGAGTTCCAATGAGCAGTTCTTC. The encoded protein is CASSSTSGRSSNEQFF.

This clonotype was recorded a few times. This sequence joins TRBV19 and TRBJ1-2; TRBD1 might be the D (5 bases). The CDR3 runs 14 residues. Trimming stripped 6 bases from V and 2 bases from J, with 13 bases between. Germline assignment: CDR1 LNHDA and CDR2 SQIVND (reference sequence). The CDR3 loop is CASSNSGTNYGYTF. The CDR3 bases are TGTGCCAGTAGCAACTCCGGGACCAACTATGGCTACACCTTC.

This chain joins TRBV7-9 and TRBJ2-7, with a tentative D call TRBD1 (7 bases). V lost 4 bases and J lost 5, with 12 bases in between. The CDR3 has 13 residues. CDR1 is SEHNR and CDR2 is FQNEAQ in the germline V gene (reference sequence). CDR3 residues: CASSSRGVDEQYF. For the CDR3, the DNA is TGTGCCAGCAGCTCCAGGGGGGTCGACGAGCAGTACTTC.

This clonotype was found a few times. This chain joins TRBV5-5 and TRBJ2-6; no definite D call. Germline V lookup: CDR1 SGHKS, CDR2 YYEKEE (reference sequence). V was trimmed by 1 base and J by 4 bases, leaving 18 bases between them. The CDR3 loop spans 18 amino acids. CDR3 bases: TGTGCCAGCAGCTTGAGACATAACTCTATCCCCGGGGCCAACGTCCTGACTTTC. Amino acids: CASSLRHNSIPGANVLTF.

In this sample, this clonotype turned up many times. The rearrangement uses TRBV14 and TRBJ2-1; D remains ambiguous. CDR3 length: 12 amino acids. The ends were cut back, 4 bases at V and 4 bases at J, with 5 bases in the middle. Germline V lookup: CDR1 SGHDN, CDR2 FVKESK. Here the CDR3 reads CASSRKYNEQFF. CDR3 nucleotides: TGTGCCAGCAGCCGAAAATACAATGAGCAGTTCTTC.

This sequence joins TRBV7-9 and TRBJ1-2, with TRBD1 matching over 12 bases. Germline lookup yields CDR1 SEHNR and CDR2 FQNEAQ (reference sequence). This CDR3 has 19 amino acids. V trimming: 2 bases; J trimming: 2 bases; junction bases outside the gene matches: 12. In DNA, the CDR3 is TGTGCCAGCAGCTTAAGCGTCCCCGGGACAGGGGGCGCGAACTATGGCTACACCTTC. Residues: CASSLSVPGTGGANYGYTF.

This clonotype was observed a handful of times. This rearrangement joins TRBV19 to TRBJ1-5; D ambiguous. Trimming took 2 bases from V and 2 from J, leaving 13 bases between them. The CDR3 spans 16 residues. Germline V gene data show CDR1 as LNHDA and CDR2 as SQIVND (reference sequence). The CDR3 DNA reads TGTGCCAGTAGTATACTTATTAACAGCGGCAATCAGCCCCAGCATTTT. This codes for CASSILINSGNQPQHF. The complete variable domain, with remaining parts taken from reference TRBV19 and TRBJ1-5, reads DGGITQSPKYLFRKEGQNVTLSCEQNLNHDAMYWYRQDPGQGLRLIYYSQIVNDFQKGDIAEGYSVSREKKESFPLTVTSAQKNPTAFYLCASSILINSGNQPQHFGDGTRLSIL.

The genes are TRBV5-1 and TRBJ1-1; D not certain. This CDR3 is built from 15 residues. Trimming pared 7 bases from V and 1 base from J, leaving 17 bases between. The V gene's germline CDR1 is SGHRS and CDR2 YFSETQ. CDR3: CASSPPGPGNTEAFF. For the CDR3, the DNA is TGCGCCAGCTCCCCTCCCGGGCCAGGGAACACTGAAGCTTTCTTT.

This clonotype was seen a handful of times. The chain has TRBV5-4 and TRBJ1-1; 8 bases match TRBD1. After removal of 4 bases from V and 4 bases from J, the junction contained 9 bases not matched to a gene. Germline V gene data show CDR1 as SGHNT and CDR2 as YYREEE (reference sequence). CDR3 length equals 15 residues. The CDR3 loop reads CASSVLTGVSTEAFF. The DNA for the CDR3 is TGTGCCAGCAGCGTGTTGACAGGGGTGAGCACTGAAGCTTTCTTT.

This clonotype was observed at least ten times. The chain links TRBV12-3 or TRBV12-4 to TRBJ1-6; possible D gene TRBD1, 6 bases. Trimming left V 7 bases short and J 8 bases short, with 15 bases between. The length of the CDR3 is 14 residues. The DNA for the CDR3 is TGTGCCAGCACCGCCCAGGGGACTGATTCACCCCTCCACTTT. Its translation is CASTAQGTDSPLHF.

The chain combines TRBV9 with TRBJ2-5; D might be TRBD2 (5 bases). V dropped 0 bases and J dropped 3 bases, with 9 bases sitting between them. From germline, CDR1 is SGDLS and CDR2 YYNGEE. This CDR3 has 14 residues. The CDR3 coding sequence is TGTGCCAGCAGCGTAGAGCTAGCCGAAGAGACCCAGTACTTC. Translating gives CASSVELAEETQYF.

This clonotype was seen a few times. V and J are TRBV7-9 and TRBJ1-1; 9 bases agree with TRBD1. The CDR3 spans 21 residues. The junction had 19 bases not matched to a gene; V was cut back by 2 bases and J by 0 bases. CDR1 is SEHNR, CDR2 FQNEAQ, per germline (reference sequence). CDR3 bases: TGTGCCAGCAGCTTATGCTCCGGGTCTCCCTCGGGACAGGGATTGAACACTGAAGCTTTCTTT. Translated: CASSLCSGSPSGQGLNTEAFF.

The rearrangement uses TRBV5-6 and TRBJ1-5; D gene unclear. Germline CDR1 is SGHDT and CDR2 is YYEEEE. V lost 3 bases to trimming and J lost 5 bases, with 15 bases between them. The CDR3 covers 15 residues. Here the CDR3 reads CASSSLPSRDQPQHF. In nucleotides, the CDR3 is TGTGCCAGCAGCTCACTGCCTTCCCGGGATCAGCCCCAGCATTTT. Supplemented by reference TRBV5-6 and TRBJ1-5, the full variable domain reads DAGVTQSPTHLIKTRGQQVTLRCSPKSGHDTVSWYQQALGQGPQFIFQYYEEEERQRGNFPDRFSGHQFPNYSSELNVNALLLGDSALYLCASSSLPSRDQPQHFGDGTRLSIL.

About this clonotype: This clone may be a read error of a much larger clone one base away. This chain uses TRBV29-1 with TRBJ1-1; the match to TRBD1 covers 8 bases. The CDR3 runs 14 residues. V lost 5 bases and J lost 1; bases outside the gene matches: 6. The germline V gene encodes CDR1 SQVTM and CDR2 ANQGSEA. CDR3 DNA: TGCAGCGTTAAGGGACAGGTTGGGAACACTGAAGCTTTCTTT. It yields the protein CSVKGQVGNTEAFF.

This chain connects TRBV27 to TRBJ1-1; no reliable D call. CDR1 is MNHEY and CDR2 is SMNVEV in the germline V gene (reference sequence). The CDR3 extends over 13 amino acids. CDR3 DNA sequence: TGTGCGACGCTGGGGAGATGGGACACTGAAGCTTTCTTT. Encoded protein: CATLGRWDTEAFF.

The chain has TRBV6-5 and TRBJ1-1, with 9 bases lining up with TRBD1. Germline loops: CDR1 MNHEY, CDR2 SVGAGI. The length of the CDR3 is 15 residues. V was clipped by 6 bases and J by 10 bases; unmatched bases: 15. The CDR3 nucleotides are TGTGCCAGCAGCCACTCACAGGGGGCTATAGTTGGAGCTTTCTTT. The encoded protein is CASSHSQGAIVGAFF.

This clonotype appeared many times. The chain employs TRBV6-1 and TRBJ2-7; 9 nucleotides agree with TRBD1. This CDR3 region has 17 residues. Germline CDR1 MNHNS, CDR2 SASEGT. The trim removed 8 bases at V and 2 bases at J, leaving 16 bases unmatched. The CDR3 sequence: CASGGGLWDRVTYEQYF. The CDR3 bases are TGTGCCAGCGGGGGAGGTTTGTGGGACAGGGTCACCTACGAGCAGTACTTC.

The rearrangement uses TRBV2 and TRBJ1-4, with 9 bases aligning to TRBD1. The germline V gene has CDR1 SNHLY and CDR2 FYNNEI. V shed 4 bases, J shed 7 bases, and the junction held 4 bases outside the gene matches. This CDR3 is built from 14 residues. The CDR3 coding sequence is TGTGCCAGCAGTGGAACAGGGGGCGGTGAAAAACTGTTTTTT. Encoded protein: CASSGTGGGEKLFF.

This clonotype was counted between two and nine times. This chain connects TRBV2 to TRBJ1-5; 7 bases line up with TRBD1. Trimming removed 3 bases from V and 9 bases from J; junction bases left unmatched: 5. The CDR3 consists of 13 residues. CDR1 is SNHLY and CDR2 is FYNNEI in the germline V gene. The chain's CDR3 is CASSEKTGSPQHF. In DNA, the CDR3 is TGTGCCAGCAGTGAGAAGACAGGGTCGCCCCAGCATTTT.

As to this clonotype: A much larger clone is a single base away; this may be a read error. The chain has TRBV20-1 and TRBJ1-3; D not certain. CDR3 size: 14 residues. Germline lookup yields CDR1 DFQATT and CDR2 SNEGSKA (reference sequence). CDR3 region: CSASPRNSGNTICF. The DNA of the CDR3 is TGCAGTGCTAGCCCGCGTAACTCTGGAAACACCATATGTTTT.

This clonotype has ten or more counts. V and J are TRBV28 and TRBJ2-5; 12 positions agree with TRBD2. CDR1 and CDR2 (germline): MDHEN, SYDVKM. The CDR3 has 18 residues. V lost 5 bases, J lost 2 bases, and 12 bases stayed unmatched. In DNA form, the CDR3 reads TGTGCCAGCAGTCCCCTAGCGGGAGGGGTGCGGGGACAAGAGACCCAGTACTTC. Encoded protein: CASSPLAGGVRGQETQYF.

This clonotype was seen repeatedly, ten times or more. The chain couples TRBV20-1 to TRBJ2-5; TRBD2 agrees at 12 bases. Losses at the gene ends were 7 bases for V and 0 bases for J; bases not matched to a gene: 3. The CDR3 is 14 amino acids. Germline values: CDR1 DFQATT, CDR2 SNEGSKA (reference sequence). The DNA for the CDR3 is TGCAGTGTCACTAGCGGGGGGTACCAAGAGACCCAGTACTTC. It codes for CSVTSGGYQETQYF.

There are a few counts of this clonotype. The chain uses TRBV6-4 and TRBJ2-1, with D perhaps matching TRBD1 (5 bases). This CDR3 is built from 13 residues. CDR1 is MRHNA, CDR2 SNTAGT, per germline. The V end was cut by 2 bases, the J end by 15 bases, with 17 bases between. The CDR3 here is CASSDTVRGMLFF. For the CDR3, the DNA is TGTGCCAGCAGTGACACCGTAAGGGGAATGTTGTTCTTC.

This clonotype was counted a few times. V gene TRBV6-2 or TRBV6-3 combines with J gene TRBJ2-1, with D possibly being TRBD1 or TRBD2 (5 bases each). Trimming cost V 7 bases and J 5 bases, with 9 bases left between them. Germline CDR1 MNHEY, CDR2 SVGEGT. The CDR3 spans 12 residues. The CDR3 loop is CASTRDDNEQFF. The CDR3 DNA sequence: TGTGCCAGCACGAGGGACGACAATGAGCAGTTCTTC.

The gene calls are TRBV15 and TRBJ1-4, with D maybe TRBD1 (6 bases). This CDR3 is 15 amino acids long. In germline, CDR1 is LNHNV, CDR2 YYDKDF (reference sequence). Trimming took 1 base from V and 7 from J, leaving 13 bases between them. The CDR3 DNA sequence: TGTGCCACCAGCAGAGTATCAGGGGTGGGTGAAAAACTGTTTTTT. It codes for CATSRVSGVGEKLFF.

The chain employs TRBV5-1 and TRBJ2-2, with D hard to call. Trimming took off 0 bases at V and 6 bases at J, with 12 bases between the two ends. Germline CDR1 SGHRS, CDR2 YFSETQ. The CDR3 spans 15 residues. Here the CDR3 DNA reads TGCGCCAGCAGCTTGGGTGGGTCCCACGCCGGGGAGCTGTTTTTT. This encodes CASSLGGSHAGELFF.

There are many counts of this clonotype. The V call is TRBV19, the J call TRBJ1-2, with 9 bases matching TRBD1. There are 16 residues in the CDR3. The germline V gene has CDR1 LNHDA and CDR2 SQIVND (reference sequence). Unmatched junction bases numbered 14, after V lost 8 bases and J lost 4 bases. CDR3 bases: TGTGCCAGTGAGCCGGGACAGGGCGGCGTAAGCTATGGCTACACCTTC. Protein sequence: CASEPGQGGVSYGYTF.

The table lists this clonotype with a few counts. The J gene is TRBJ2-7, the V gene TRBV12-3 or TRBV12-4, with 12 positions matching TRBD1. This CDR3 has 14 residues. V was pared by 6 bases and J by 8 bases, with 8 bases of the junction left unmatched. Here the CDR3 DNA reads TGTGCCAGCAGAGATCCGGGACAGGGGGCGAAGCAGTACTTC. Its translation is CASRDPGQGAKQYF.

This clonotype has only a few counts. The chain has TRBV4-1 and TRBJ2-7, with D perhaps matching TRBD1 (5 bases). Germline values: CDR1 MGHRA, CDR2 YSYEKL. The CDR3 totals 13 residues. Trimming removed 0 bases from V and 3 bases from J, with 6 bases in between. CDR3 in amino acids: CASSQEDNYEQYF. In DNA form, the CDR3 reads TGCGCCAGCAGCCAAGAGGACAACTACGAGCAGTACTTC.